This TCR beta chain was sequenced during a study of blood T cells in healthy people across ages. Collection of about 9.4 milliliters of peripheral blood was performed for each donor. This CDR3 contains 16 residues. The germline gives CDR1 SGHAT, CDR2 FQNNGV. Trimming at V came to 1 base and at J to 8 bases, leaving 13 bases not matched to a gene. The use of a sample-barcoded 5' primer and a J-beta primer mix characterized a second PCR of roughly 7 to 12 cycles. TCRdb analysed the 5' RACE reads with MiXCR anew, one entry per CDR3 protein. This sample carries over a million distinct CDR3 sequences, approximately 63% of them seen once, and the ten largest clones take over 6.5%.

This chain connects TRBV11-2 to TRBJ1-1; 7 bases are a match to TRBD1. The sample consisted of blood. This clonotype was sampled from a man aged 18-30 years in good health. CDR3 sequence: CASSLGGGETSREAFF. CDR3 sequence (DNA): TGTGCCAGCAGCTTAGGAGGGGGCGAGACCTCTAGGGAAGCTTTCTTT.